This T cell receptor beta chain was sequenced during a study of blood T cell repertoires in COVID-19. This table comes from immunoSEQ multiplex PCR, and its TCRdb copy is limited to in-frame clones, with some not included. The sample holds about 180,000 clones, roughly four fifths seen once. The CDR3 sequence is 18 residues long. CDR1 and CDR2 (germline): SGHNT, YYREEE (reference sequence). V was pared by 0 bases and J by 5 bases, with 10 bases of the junction left unmatched. Seattle researchers signed up patients amid active infection and tracked them longitudinally. The specimen was peripheral blood. The V call is TRBV5-4, the J call TRBJ2-5; 13 bases are a match to TRBD2. This receptor was obtained from a woman aged 65 to 85 with COVID-19, enrolled during active disease. The DNA of the CDR3 is TGTGCCAGCAGCTTGGGGGGAGGACTAGCGGGAGCCGAGGAGACCCAGTACTTC. Protein: CASSLGGGLAGAEETQYF.